The 13 T cell receptor beta chains below come from one sample, sequenced in a study of OX40 agonist ivuxolimab in advanced cancers. The protocol was immunoSEQ multiplex PCR, while the TCRdb copy is restricted to in-frame clones and leaves out a portion. The sample records about 82,000 clones, about 88% being singletons. Sequenced material: CD4+ or CD8+ T cells sorted from blood, taken in a trial of the OX40 agonist ivuxolimab. Every receptor here comes from an adult with an advanced solid tumor such as melanoma, head and neck, liver or kidney cancer.

Of note for this clone: Relative to the germline gene, one junction end is altered; a read error may explain this. The chain has TRBV5-1 and TRBJ2-2; D is perhaps TRBD1 (6 bases). Per the germline V gene, CDR1 is SGHRS and CDR2 is YFSETQ. This CDR3 comprises 15 residues. The DNA for the CDR3 is TGCGCCAGCAGCTTGGGAACAGGGAACGCCGGGGAGCTGTTTTTT. Amino acid sequence: CASSLGTGNAGELFF. The full variable domain, rest sourced from reference TRBV5-1 and TRBJ2-2, is KAGVTQTPRYLIKTRGQQVTLSCSPISGHRSVSWYQQTPGQGLQFLFEYFSETQRNKGNFPGRFSGRQFSNSRSEMNVSTLELGDSALYLCASSLGTGNAGELFFGEGSRLTVL.

The rearrangement joins TRBV7-8 to TRBJ2-1; D unresolved. V was cut by 5 bases and J by 2 bases, with 13 bases left in between. The V gene's germline CDR1 is SGHVS and CDR2 FQNEAQ. CDR3 size: 15 residues. The CDR3 protein is CASSPAAQAYNEQFF. As DNA, the CDR3 is TGTGCCAGCAGCCCGGCGGCGCAAGCCTACAATGAGCAGTTCTTC.

The rearrangement joins TRBV5-5 to TRBJ2-7; D is possibly TRBD1 or TRBD2 (5 bases each). V was pared by 2 bases and J by 1 base, with 13 bases between. CDR1 and CDR2 from the germline V gene are SGHKS and YYEKEE (reference sequence). This CDR3 has 15 residues. The CDR3 loop reads CASSFLGTDSYEQYF. The DNA for the CDR3 is TGTGCCAGCAGCTTTTTAGGGACGGATTCCTACGAGCAGTACTTC.

The chain links TRBV7-2 to TRBJ1-3; TRBD1 matches 7 bases. CDR1 and CDR2 from the germline V gene are SGHTA and FQGNSA. The J segment lost 2 bases and the V segment lost 5 bases, leaving 3 bases of the junction unmatched. The CDR3 has 14 amino acids. In DNA form, the CDR3 reads TGTGCCAGCAGCCTCGGGACAGCTGGAAACACCATATATTTT. The encoded protein is CASSLGTAGNTIYF.

The rearrangement uses TRBV6-5 and TRBJ1-6; D ambiguous. The CDR3 totals 15 residues. V was clipped by 2 bases and J by 9 bases, with 14 bases between them. Germline assignment: CDR1 MNHEY and CDR2 SVGAGI. CDR3 residues: CASSYTLDAPSPLHF. In DNA form, the CDR3 reads TGTGCCAGCAGTTACACTTTGGACGCCCCTTCACCCCTCCACTTT.

V gene TRBV5-1 combines with J gene TRBJ1-2, with a possible D match to TRBD1 (6 bases). CDR1 SGHRS and CDR2 YFSETQ come from the germline V gene. V was pared by 0 bases and J by 5 bases, with 14 bases between. The CDR3 spans 15 residues. The CDR3, as DNA: TGCGCCAGCAGCTTGGGTGGGGGCGCATGGTATGGCTACACCTTC. Encoded protein: CASSLGGGAWYGYTF.

The chain carries TRBV29-1 and TRBJ2-2, with D perhaps matching TRBD1 or TRBD2 (5 bases each). The V end lost 7 bases, the J end lost 6 bases, and 18 bases lay between the germline ends. Germline-derived CDR1 and CDR2 are SQVTM and ANQGSEA. The CDR3 is 14 amino acids. The CDR3 spells CSADKDRDAGELFF. In nucleotides, the CDR3 is TGCAGCGCTGACAAAGACCGGGACGCCGGGGAGCTGTTTTTT.

For the CDR3, the DNA is TGTGCCAGTAGTCCCGGGACAGGGGCCGATCAGCCCCAGCATTTT. Its protein is CASSPGTGADQPQHF. The chain uses TRBV19 and TRBJ1-5, with 10 bases identical to TRBD1. The CDR3 contains 15 residues. Per the germline V gene, CDR1 is LNHDA and CDR2 is SQIVND (reference sequence). J lost 5 bases, V lost 5 bases, and 6 bases had no gene match.

CDR3 loop: CASRRDSSNSPLHF. The CDR3 DNA is TGTGCCAGCAGACGGGACAGCTCCAATTCACCCCTCCACTTT. The chain carries TRBV2 and TRBJ1-6; 7 bases align to TRBD1. Trimming cost V 6 bases and J 7 bases; bases outside gene matches: 6. From germline, CDR1 is SNHLY and CDR2 FYNNEI. CDR3 length: 14 residues.

This chain links TRBV7-6 with TRBJ1-1; D might be TRBD1 (6 bases). V lost 3 bases, J lost 7 bases, and 6 bases lay in between. The CDR3 has 11 amino acids. Germline-derived CDR1 and CDR2 are SGHVS and FNYEAQ. This chain's CDR3 is CASSLTGEAFF. The CDR3 DNA reads as TGTGCCAGCAGCTTGACAGGTGAAGCTTTCTTT.

The chain carries TRBV5-4 and TRBJ2-3; 7 nucleotides align to TRBD2. CDR3 size: 16 residues. Germline trimming cut 4 bases from V and 9 bases from J; bases unmatched to any gene: 17. Germline CDR1 SGHNT, CDR2 YYREEE (reference sequence). The CDR3, as DNA: TGTGCCAGCAGCCTCGGACTAGGAGATCTAGGGTTGACGCAGTATTTT. This codes for CASSLGLGDLGLTQYF.

Remarks on this clone: Sequence at one end of the junction differs from germline and may be a read error. The V and J genes are TRBV6-5 and TRBJ1-3, with D possibly being TRBD1 (5 bases). Germline CDR1 is MNHEY and CDR2 is SVGAGI. The CDR3 consists of 12 residues. This CDR3 is CASTGSGNTIYF. The CDR3, as DNA: TGTGCCAGCACAGGGTCTGGTAACACCATATATTTT.

This clone has more than one count but fewer than ten. This chain connects TRBV6-6 to TRBJ2-7; 11 bases align to TRBD1. The CDR3 length is 15 residues. CDR1 is MNHNY and CDR2 is SVGAGI in the germline V gene (reference sequence). The ends lost 6 bases at V and 2 bases at J; junction bases unmatched: 6. The CDR3 is CASRSPGQGAYEQYF. The CDR3 DNA reads as TGTGCCAGCAGGTCTCCGGGACAGGGGGCCTACGAGCAGTACTTC.